These T cell receptor beta chains were read from a single sample in a study of shared clonotypes between healthy human individuals. Assay used: immunoSEQ multiplex PCR; TCRdb lists only in-frame clones, some missing. Of 740,000 or so clones detected, roughly 73% appear once; the ten largest clones hold around 1.8%. Sequencing was performed on memory CD4+ T cells sorted from blood. The receptor source for this set is a woman under 40 in good health. Each CDR3 is given with its conserved first and last residue. Fields, in order: V gene, clone size, J gene, D gene, CDR3 protein, CDR3 DNA. A D gene is named only where the DNA matches it firmly. The listing skips clone size in some rows; elsewhere it reads once, few, many or a size class.

>TRBV30|few|TRBJ1-1|.
CARTGTANTEAFF
TGTGCCCGAACCGGGACGGCAAACACTGAAGCTTTCTTT
>TRBV7-8|.|TRBJ2-4|.
CASSLVFVAGTPVAKNIQYF
TGTGCCAGCAGCTTAGTCTTTGTTGCGGGAACTCCAGTCGCCAAAAACATTCAGTACTTC
>TRBV19|once|TRBJ1-5|.
CAKWPGVFCNIPVVRQPQHF
TGTGCCAAGTGGCCGGGGGTTTTTTGTAATATTCCGGTCGTTCGTCAGCCCCAGCATTTT
>TRBV5-1|.|TRBJ2-1|TRBD1
CASSLAGRGRGEQFF
TGCGCCAGCAGCTTGGCGGGCAGGGGGCGAGGTGAGCAGTTCTTC
>TRBV29-1|few|TRBJ2-7|TRBD2
CSATTSGGYEQYF
TGCAGCGCCACGACTAGCGGGGGCTACGAGCAGTACTTC
>TRBV18|.|TRBJ2-5|TRBD1
CASSWTGGRETQYF
TGTGCCAGCTCATGGACAGGGGGACGCGAGACCCAGTACTTC
>TRBV11-3|once|TRBJ2-1|.
CASSFNRVAYNEQFF
TGTGCCAGCAGCTTTAACAGGGTAGCCTACAATGAGCAGTTCTTC
>TRBV7-9|.|TRBJ2-1|.
CASSFSGTNNEQFF
TGTGCCAGCAGCTTTTCCGGGACGAACAATGAGCAGTTCTTC
>TRBV18|.|TRBJ1-1|TRBD1
CASSIRDSLLNTEAFF
TGTGCCAGCTCGATCCGGGACAGCCTTTTGAACACTGAAGCTTTCTTT
>TRBV11-2|.|TRBJ2-2|TRBD1
CASRNLGQGNTGELFF
TGTGCCAGCAGAAACTTGGGACAGGGCAACACCGGGGAGCTGTTTTTT
>TRBV28|once|TRBJ2-6|.
CASSFGRAGANVLTF
TGTGCCAGCAGTTTCGGCAGGGCTGGGGCCAACGTCCTGACTTTC
>TRBV6-6|.|TRBJ2-5|TRBD2
CASRNAGLAWETQYF
TGTGCCAGCAGAAACGCGGGACTAGCTTGGGAGACCCAGTACTTC
>TRBV11-3|.|TRBJ1-2|.
CASSSRTPLKDGYTF
TGTGCCAGCAGCTCCCGGACCCCCTTGAAAGATGGCTACACCTTC
>TRBV28|once|TRBJ1-5|.
CASSLLGGGNQPQHF
TGTGCCAGCAGTCTCCTAGGGGGTGGCAATCAGCCCCAGCATTTT
>TRBV5-1|.|TRBJ1-1|TRBD1
CASSPDRVNTEAFF
TGCGCCAGCAGCCCCGACAGGGTGAACACTGAAGCTTTCTTT
>TRBV30|few|TRBJ2-1|TRBD2
CAWSSGTSSYNEQFF
TGTGCCTGGAGTTCCGGGACTAGCTCCTACAATGAGCAGTTCTTC
>TRBV28|.|TRBJ1-1|.
CASLDLMNTEAFF
TGTGCCAGCCTAGATCTCATGAACACTGAAGCTTTCTTT
>TRBV19|.|TRBJ1-5|TRBD1
CASSIGPGQFNQPQHF
TGTGCCAGTAGTATAGGTCCGGGACAGTTCAATCAGCCCCAGCATTTT
>TRBV5-1|few|TRBJ2-1|TRBD2
CASSLLTSGNEQFF
TGCGCCAGCAGCTTACTGACTAGCGGGAACGAGCAGTTCTTC
>TRBV28|few|TRBJ2-7|.
CASSSFGGTLYEQYF
TGTGCCAGCAGTTCGTTTGGAGGAACTCTCTACGAGCAGTACTTC
>TRBV28|.|TRBJ1-1|.
CASSLATGAGGYTEAFF
TGTGCCAGCAGTTTAGCAACGGGGGCAGGAGGGTACACTGAAGCTTTCTTT
>TRBV7-2|once|TRBJ2-3|.
CASSLGVFEYF
TGTGCCAGCAGCTTAGGGGTTTTTGAGTATTTT
>TRBV2|.|TRBJ2-7|.
CAVTTSAYEQYF
TGTGCCGTCACTACTAGTGCCTACGAGCAGTACTTC
>TRBV5-1|.|TRBJ2-2|.
CASSPGTGTGELFF
TGCGCCAGCAGCCCGGGGACGGGAACCGGGGAGCTGTTTTTT
>TRBV19|.|TRBJ1-1|.
CASSTQGDTEAFF
TGTGCCAGTAGTACGCAGGGTGACACTGAAGCTTTCTTT
>TRBV4-2|.|TRBJ2-7|.
CASSQEVRQPPYEQYF
TGTGCCAGCAGCCAAGAGGTTCGGCAGCCCCCCTACGAGCAGTACTTC
>TRBV6-6|once|TRBJ1-2|.
CASKDGGYTF
TGTGCCAGCAAAGATGGGGGCTACACCTTC
>TRBV6-6|once|TRBJ2-1|.
CASSYYGGNEQFF
TGTGCCAGCAGTTACTACGGGGGAAATGAGCAGTTCTTC